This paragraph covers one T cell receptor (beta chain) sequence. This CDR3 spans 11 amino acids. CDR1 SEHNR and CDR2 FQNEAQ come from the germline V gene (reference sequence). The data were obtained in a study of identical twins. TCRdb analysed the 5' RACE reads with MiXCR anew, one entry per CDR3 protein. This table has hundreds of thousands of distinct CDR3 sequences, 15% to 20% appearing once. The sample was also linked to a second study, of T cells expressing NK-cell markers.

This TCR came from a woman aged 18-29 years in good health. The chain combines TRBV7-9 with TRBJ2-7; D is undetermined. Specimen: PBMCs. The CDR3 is CASSLKSVNQV. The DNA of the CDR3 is TGTGCCAGCAGCTTAAAAAGCGTGAATCAGGTC.